A few counts support the clone carrying this TCR beta chain. Some clones are missing from TCRdb's copy, which holds only in-frame ones; the method was immunoSEQ multiplex PCR. The table has some 210,000 clones, over 75% seen once. Germline V lookup: CDR1 KGHDR, CDR2 SFDVKD. V lost 3 bases, J lost 5 bases, and 5 bases stayed unmatched. CDR3 length equals 16 residues. This record belongs to a study of blood T cell repertoires in COVID-19. Looking at the study overall: Spain, Italy and the United States supplied samples that represented acute and convalescent COVID-19.

Sequenced material: peripheral blood. The clonotype originates from a woman between 40 and 55 years old with acute or convalescent COVID-19. This sequence joins TRBV24-1 and TRBJ2-3; 12 positions match TRBD2. CDR3 in amino acids: CATSDRTSGVGDTQYF. CDR3 in DNA: TGTGCCACCAGTGATCGGACTAGCGGGGTGGGAGATACGCAGTATTTT.